The subject of this entry is one TCR beta chain. What it binds is unknown. The sample originates from a study of beta chain features in type 1 diabetes. The CDR3 is made up of 14 amino acids. Deletions cut 2 bases from V and 0 bases from J, with 10 bases between. Germline values: CDR1 SQVTM, CDR2 ANQGSEA. Findings of the study overall: TCRB CDR3s were moderately but significantly shorter in Type 1 diabetes patients in all four CD4+ subsets.

What was sequenced were expressed TCRB transcripts, since all of the isolated RNA had been reverse transcribed. Clones were sequenced by immunoSEQ multiplex PCR, and TCRdb holds only the in-frame ones, with some missing. The table records 250,000 to 350,000 clones, 15% of them present only once. The chain joins TRBV29-1 to TRBJ1-2; D is unresolved. Sequencing was done on a sample of naive CD4+ T cells from blood. This receptor was identified in a man between 18 and 29 years old with type 1 diabetes. The CDR3 coding sequence is TGCAGCGTTGAACTAGGGAGAGCTAACTATGGCTACACCTTC. Protein sequence: CSVELGRANYGYTF.